These 13 T cell receptor beta chains were all obtained from the same sample, sequenced in a study of vaccination effects on CD4 cells after COVID-19. For these TCRs, the target antigens are not known. Antigen-specific CD4+ T cells expanded by the ViraFEST assay with viral peptide pools were then sequenced. CD4+ T cell isolation took place after approximately 11 days of culture. Documented for the person is a PCR-confirmed SARS-CoV-2 infection occurring between March and December 2020. Clones were read by immunoSEQ multiplex PCR, and TCRdb kept only the in-frame ones, dropping some. The table has around 53,000 clones, roughly 77% seen once. The material was CD4+ T cells from PBMCs cultured with HIV peptides, obtained before COVID-19 vaccination. Regarding subset: HIV-1 Nef peptide pool negative control/reference culture. Source of these receptors: a human donor who had a prior SARS-CoV-2 infection.

The V and J genes are TRBV9 and TRBJ1-2, with D unclear. V was trimmed by 1 base and J by 5 bases, leaving 9 bases between them. Germline values: CDR1 SGDLS, CDR2 YYNGEE. The CDR3 loop spans 13 amino acids. The CDR3 sequence: CASSVLVGYGYTF. The DNA of the CDR3 is TGTGCCAGCAGCGTATTGGTTGGGTATGGCTACACCTTC.

The genes are TRBV11-1 and TRBJ2-3; D uncertain. V was clipped by 1 base and J by 6 bases, with 5 bases between them. The CDR3 is 12 amino acids. The germline CDR1 and CDR2 sequences are SGHAT and FQDESV (reference sequence). CDR3 in DNA: TGTGCCAGCAGCTTAGTTGTGGATACGCAGTATTTT. Translation: CASSLVVDTQYF.

This clone was seen more than once but under ten times. CDR3 nucleotide sequence: TGTGCCAGCAGCTTTGGAATTGGGACTAGCCACCAAGAGACCCAGTACTTC. Its translation: CASSFGIGTSHQETQYF. The chain employs TRBV7-9 and TRBJ2-5, with 9 bases aligning to TRBD2. Germline V CDR1 and CDR2: SEHNR, FQNEAQ (reference sequence). This CDR3 is built from 17 residues. J gave up 0 bases and V 3 bases, and 8 bases lay outside the gene matches.

The chain recombines TRBV21-1 with TRBJ2-7; the D call of TRBD2 is as the table states it, not checked on the DNA. TRBV21-1 is a pseudogene locus. The CDR3 is 15 amino acids. The CDR3 is CASPVRAGVLGEQYF. Written as DNA, the CDR3 is TGTGCCAGCCCCGTGAGGGCGGGAGTGCTTGGGGAGCAGTACTTC.

The chain uses TRBV4-2 and TRBJ2-7; 7 bases are shared with TRBD2. There are 16 residues in the CDR3. Unmatched junction bases numbered 12, after V lost 0 bases and J lost 7 bases. CDR1 is LGHNA and CDR2 is YNFKEQ in the germline V gene. CDR3: CASSQDFNRGAGEQYF. The CDR3 nucleotides are TGTGCCAGCAGCCAAGATTTTAACCGGGGAGCGGGGGAGCAGTACTTC.

The chain combines TRBV19 with TRBJ2-7, with D possibly called TRBD1 or TRBD2 (6 bases each). V lost 4 bases to trimming and J lost 2 bases, with 21 bases between them. CDR1 is LNHDA, CDR2 SQIVND, per germline (reference sequence). This CDR3 has 17 residues. CDR3 nucleotides: TGTGCCAGTAGTAGAGGACAATGGGGGGCTTCAGCCTACGAGCAGTACTTC. Translated: CASSRGQWGASAYEQYF.

The chain recombines TRBV7-8 with TRBJ2-5, with 14 bases lining up with TRBD2. V lost 2 bases to trimming and J lost 3 bases; unmatched junction nucleotides: 8. Germline CDR1 and CDR2: SGHVS and FQNEAQ. The CDR3 sequence is 18 residues long. The CDR3: CASSLYHPGLAGEETQYF. Here the CDR3 DNA reads TGTGCCAGCAGCTTATATCATCCGGGACTAGCGGGAGAAGAGACCCAGTACTTC. Filled out from reference TRBV7-8 and TRBJ2-5, the complete variable domain reads GAGVSQSPRYKVAKRGQDVALRCDPISGHVSLFWYQQALGQGPEFLTYFQNEAQLDKSGLPSDRFFAERPEGSVSTLKIQRTQQEDSAVYLCASSLYHPGLAGEETQYFGPGTRLLVL.

This clone was counted a single time. The chain recombines TRBV15 with TRBJ2-2; D might be TRBD2 (5 bases). CDR3 length: 15 amino acids. V was clipped by 5 bases and J by 13 bases, with 23 bases between them. Germline V CDR1 and CDR2: LNHNV, YYDKDF (reference sequence). The DNA for the CDR3 is TGTGCCACCAGCCGGCGGGCACACCCTGCATGGGGGCTGTTTTTT. Protein: CATSRRAHPAWGLFF.

The V gene is TRBV7-2, the J gene TRBJ2-3; maybe TRBD1 (6 bases). Between the trimmed V and J ends, which lost 5 bases and 2 bases, there was a span of 11 bases. The length of the CDR3 is 14 residues. Germline V gives CDR1 SGHTA, CDR2 FQGNSA. The chain's CDR3 is CASSPQGYTDTQYF. In nucleotides, the CDR3 is TGTGCCAGCAGCCCACAGGGATACACAGATACGCAGTATTTT.

This clone was found a few times. This sequence joins TRBV11-2 and TRBJ2-3; D is uncertain. The CDR3 spans 11 residues. V was cut by 5 bases and J by 2 bases, with 2 bases left in between. Germline CDR1 reads SGHAT; CDR2 reads FQNNGV. The CDR3 bases are TGTGCCAGCAGCAACACAGATACGCAGTATTTT. It codes for CASSNTDTQYF.

The chain carries TRBV6-5 and TRBJ2-7; TRBD1 aligns across 7 bases. Germline assignment: CDR1 MNHEY and CDR2 SVGAGI. The CDR3 covers 13 residues. V was clipped by 4 bases and J by 1 base; unmatched bases: 1. CDR3 residues: CASSLGQSYEQYF. The CDR3 DNA reads TGTGCCAGCAGTTTGGGACAGTCCTACGAGCAGTACTTC.

The chain joins TRBV3-1 (or the pseudogene TRBV3-2) to TRBJ1-2; D uncertain. Trimming removed 2 bases at V and 1 base at J, with 11 bases between. Germline lookup yields CDR1 LGHDT and CDR2 YNNKEL (reference sequence). The CDR3 sequence is 15 residues long. This CDR3 is CASSQTPRINYGYTF. The DNA of the CDR3 is TGTGCCAGCAGCCAAACCCCGAGGATTAACTATGGCTACACCTTC.

Worth noting for this clone: Germline and junction disagree at one end, which may indicate a read error. The chain employs TRBV5-1 and TRBJ2-7; TRBD1 agrees at 8 bases. The length of the CDR3 is 15 residues. Germline-derived CDR1 and CDR2 are SGHRS and YFSETQ. In nucleotides, the CDR3 is TGCGCCAGCAGCAGTTACACGGGACAGGCCTACGCGCAGTACTTC. Translation gives CASSSYTGQAYAQYF.